This TCR beta chain emerged from a study of T-cell reconstitution after alpha-beta-depleted transplantation in children. For TCRbeta, the library was prepared with unique molecular identifiers. TCRdb analysed the PCR reads with MiXCR anew, one entry per CDR3 protein. Of 600,000 to 700,000 distinct CDR3 sequences in the sample, 16% are singletons; the top ten hold 0.85% to 1.3%. The CDR3 spans 15 residues. Germline values: CDR1 DFQATT, CDR2 SNEGSKA (reference sequence). V shed 0 bases, J shed 6 bases, and the junction held 8 bases outside the gene matches. The specimen was PBMCs from the stem cell graft donor, collected from the stem cell graft. The TCR originated in a human donor who donated a stem cell graft to a child with acute myeloid leukemia. The chain carries TRBV20-1 and TRBJ1-5, with 7 nucleotides matching TRBD1. The DNA of the CDR3 is TGCAGTGCTAGAGATGAATGGGAGGGGGCTCAGCCCCAGCATTTT. It codes for CSARDEWEGAQPQHF.